A selection of T cell receptor beta chains follows, all from one sample in a study of response to subunit inactivated influenza vaccine. Using its own MiXCR run on the RT-PCR reads, TCRdb lists one record per CDR3 protein. The repertoire consists of hundreds of thousands of distinct CDR3 sequences, with around a sixth occurring once and the leading ten covering around 9.9%. The sample in question was PBMCs from blood, obtained 5 days after vaccination. The origin of the receptors is a man aged 45-65 years who received an inactivated influenza vaccine. Both conserved end residues are trimmed from each CDR3.

J gene | V gene | CDR3 protein
TRBJ1-1 | TRBV20-1 | SARDRRQDNLNTEAF
TRBJ1-6 | TRBV20-1 | SARGVSSPLH
TRBJ2-2 | TRBV6-2/TRBV6-3 | ASRRTSGRLGAGELF
TRBJ1-4 | TRBV4-3 | ASSQDSGTGDEKLF
TRBJ2-2 | TRBV5-1 | ASSEGLATNTGELF
TRBJ2-1 | TRBV20-1 | SAGRDPYNEQF
TRBJ2-3 | TRBV6-1 | ASRPRPGTSGPRTDTQY
TRBJ2-7 | TRBV5-1 | ASSQLATLEQY
TRBJ2-6 | TRBV7-8 | ASSLGGARGGSRANVLT
TRBJ2-1 | TRBV5-6 | ASRETGNNEQF
TRBJ2-1 | TRBV20-1 | SARDPGTSGSSEQF
TRBJ2-5 | TRBV20-1 | SASEWILAESKETQY
TRBJ2-2 | TRBV27 | ASSLVAGGGTGELF
TRBJ2-1 | TRBV4-3 | ASSQAGAGEQF
TRBJ2-1 | TRBV7-2 | ASSLMSGTSGNEQF
TRBJ2-3 | TRBV28 | ASSLETSGHTDTQY
TRBJ2-1 | TRBV12-3/TRBV12-4 | ASSLLGLAGPYNEQF
TRBJ2-7 | TRBV4-2 | ASSHRGGPEQY
TRBJ1-5 | TRBV9 | ASSVGQGGNQPQH
TRBJ2-3 | TRBV29-1 | SVEDGWVSTDTQY
TRBJ1-1 | TRBV20-1 | SARTGGVLNTEAF
TRBJ2-2 | TRBV4-1 | ASSQVSAGVYTGELF
TRBJ2-2 | TRBV24-1 | ATSGPGTGDTGELF
TRBJ2-2 | TRBV5-1 | ASSLRDRVTTGELF
TRBJ2-1 | TRBV9 | ASSEGLGTYNEQF
TRBJ2-7 | TRBV3-1 | ASSQGRWASYEQY
TRBJ2-1 | TRBV20-1 | SASLDRGLGEQF
TRBJ2-1 | TRBV5-1 | ASSPSHGLANSYNEQF
TRBJ2-1 | TRBV7-2 | ASSSRTSGGALEQF
TRBJ2-3 | TRBV6-1 | ASSEVATNTQY
TRBJ2-3 | TRBV13 | ASSPGRYTQY
TRBJ2-1 | TRBV5-6 | ASSPDRGVYNEQF